Listed here is a single T cell receptor (beta chain). Its matching antigen is unknown. The data stem from a study of response to subunit inactivated influenza vaccine. Germline assignment: CDR1 DFQATT and CDR2 SNEGSKA (reference sequence). Trimming took 1 base from V and 4 from J; bases not matched to a gene: 6. The CDR3 is 15 residues long. One entry per CDR3 protein, called by TCRdb with MiXCR from the RT-PCR reads. This repertoire shows about 190,000 distinct CDR3 sequences, about an eighth found once; its top ten account for 20% to 30%. Findings of the study overall: It was the authors' suggestion that each seasonal influenza vaccination recruits few new T cells.

The rearrangement links TRBV20-1 to TRBJ2-1, with 8 bases identical to TRBD2. This clonotype was sampled from a man between 50 and 59 years old who received an inactivated influenza vaccine. The material was CD8+ T cells sorted from PBMCs, obtained approximately 5 days after vaccination. The CDR3 region has the DNA TGCAGTGCTAGAGGAAGCGGGAGCTGGTACAATGAGCAGTTCTTC. Encoded protein: CSARGSGSWYNEQFF.